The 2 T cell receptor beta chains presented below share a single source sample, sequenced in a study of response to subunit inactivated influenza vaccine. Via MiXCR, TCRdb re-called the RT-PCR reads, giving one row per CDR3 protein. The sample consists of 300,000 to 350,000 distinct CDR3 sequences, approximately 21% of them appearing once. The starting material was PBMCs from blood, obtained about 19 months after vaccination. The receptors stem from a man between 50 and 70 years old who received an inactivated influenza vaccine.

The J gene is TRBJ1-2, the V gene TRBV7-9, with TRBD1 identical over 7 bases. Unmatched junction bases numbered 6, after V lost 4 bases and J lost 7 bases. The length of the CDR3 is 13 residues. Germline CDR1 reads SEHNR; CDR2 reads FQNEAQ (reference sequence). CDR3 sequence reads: CASSSQGTAGYTF. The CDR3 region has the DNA TGTGCCAGCAGCTCCCAGGGGACAGCTGGCTACACCTTC.

Here the CDR3 DNA reads TGTGCCAGCAGTCGGGGGACAGGTTATCGGGAGACCCAGTACTTC. Translation gives CASSRGTGYRETQYF. The chain recombines TRBV2 with TRBJ2-5, with 8 nucleotides matching TRBD1. The V segment lost 5 bases and the J segment 5 bases; nucleotides outside the gene matches: 10. CDR3 length equals 15 residues. CDR1 is SNHLY, CDR2 FYNNEI, per germline.